This T cell receptor beta chain was obtained from a study of T cells in localized non-small cell lung cancer (TCRdb year 2020). Regarding the complete study: The study examined T cell repertoires in 236 patients with early-stage NSCLC and compared tumors with uninvolved tumor-adjacent lungs. The cohort consisted of roughly 240 treatment-naive NSCLC patients whose localized lung tumors had been resected. NSCLC patients had a mean age of approximately 72 years, and 120 to 150 were male and 85 to 110 female. What the authors observed across the whole study: Because multi-region tumor sequencing was not performed, intratumor heterogeneity could not be ruled out. Since the design was exploratory, TCR variables were selected using unadjusted p-values with no false-discovery rate correction. Higher blood T cell density associated with longer overall survival, while higher adjacent-lung clonality associated with shorter survival. A median of roughly 56 of the top 100 tumor clones were detected in paired uninvolved adjacent lung, and around 27 of these tumor clones were also found among the top 100 clones of the paired uninvolved adjacent lung. Uninvolved tumor-adjacent lung showed the highest T cell clonality, higher than tumor, which suggests more focused antigenic responses in the uninvolved tumor-adjacent lung.

At diagnosis, peripheral blood, uninvolved tumor-adjacent lung and tumor were collected and stored as a combination of fresh-frozen and FFPE material. For TCR repertoire profiling, blood samples were analyzed as peripheral blood mononuclear cells. This clone was recorded once. The target of this receptor is not known. Base qualities were left out, and no much larger clone turns up one base away. TCR beta CDR3 regions were sequenced from DNA using the immunoSEQ Assay. Per the authors' processing: T cell density was computed as TCR beta template counts normalized to usable DNA estimated by amplifying housekeeping genes. Richness was estimated with the preseqR package, extrapolating to 400,000 templates for PBMC samples and 120,000 templates for tissue samples. Clonality was taken to be one minus Pielou's evenness. Tissue-enriched TCRs were identified through differential abundance testing performed on productive amino-acid clonotypes, with a minimum total count of 5 and an alpha of 0.1. The Jaccard Index and the Morisita Overlap Index were used to measure repertoire overlap between compartments. GLIPH clustered TCR beta CDR3s with public tetramer-defined viral CDR3s; viral motifs required at least three viral sequences plus V-gene enrichment. Sourced from immuneACCESS, this table was stored by TCRdb with only in-frame sequences that have V and J called. A share of the clones is absent; for the studies checked, an unresolved V gene accounts for under half, and the remainder has no known explanation. The DNA gave D and trimming, while V, J and clone size come from that table. The sample has roughly 61,000 clones on record, roughly 80% of them singletons. Around 4.6% of the sample goes to the ten largest clones.

For this chain, trimming is 5 bases at the V end and 1 base at the J end, and the number of junction bases without a gene match is 8. The CDR3 holds 16 amino acids from the cysteine to the phenylalanine. The kept DNA is CDR3 alone, 48 bases in frame from the first base. In the germline V gene (reference sequence), CDR1 corresponds to SEHNR and CDR2 to FQNEAQ. The V and J segments used are TRBV7-9 and TRBJ2-5, with 9 junctional bases fitting TRBD2. The clonotype comes from a man between 40 and 70 years old with stage II lung adenocarcinoma. Material: PBMCs, obtained before any cancer treatment. Here is the DNA: TGTGCCAGCAGCCCTAAAGCGGGAGGAGGCCAAGAGACCCAGTACTTC. Translated, this gives CASSPKAGGGQETQYF.